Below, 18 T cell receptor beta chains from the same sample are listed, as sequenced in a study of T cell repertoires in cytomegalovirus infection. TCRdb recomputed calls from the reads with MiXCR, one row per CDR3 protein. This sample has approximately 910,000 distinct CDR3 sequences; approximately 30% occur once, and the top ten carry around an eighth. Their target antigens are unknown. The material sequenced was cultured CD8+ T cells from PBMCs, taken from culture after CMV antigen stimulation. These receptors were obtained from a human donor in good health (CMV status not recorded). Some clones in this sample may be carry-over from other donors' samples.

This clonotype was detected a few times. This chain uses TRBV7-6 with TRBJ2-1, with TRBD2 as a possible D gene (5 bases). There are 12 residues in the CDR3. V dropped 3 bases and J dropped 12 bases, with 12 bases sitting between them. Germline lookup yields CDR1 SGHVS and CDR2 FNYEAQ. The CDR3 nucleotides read TGTGCCAGCAGCTTCGAGGGTCTCGCGCAGTTCTTC. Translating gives CASSFEGLAQFF. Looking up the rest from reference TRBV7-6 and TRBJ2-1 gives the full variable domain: GAGVSQSPRYKVTKRGQDVALRCDPISGHVSLYWYRQALGQGPEFLTYFNYEAQQDKSGLPNDRFSAERPEGSISTLTIQRTEQRDSAMYRCASSFEGLAQFFGPGTRLTVL.

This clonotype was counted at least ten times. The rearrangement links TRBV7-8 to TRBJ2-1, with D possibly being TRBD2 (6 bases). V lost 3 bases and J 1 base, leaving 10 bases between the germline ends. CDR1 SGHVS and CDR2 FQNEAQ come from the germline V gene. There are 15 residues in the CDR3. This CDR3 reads CASSLSSGSYNEQFF. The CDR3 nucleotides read TGTGCCAGCAGCTTGTCCAGCGGGTCCTACAATGAGCAGTTCTTC.

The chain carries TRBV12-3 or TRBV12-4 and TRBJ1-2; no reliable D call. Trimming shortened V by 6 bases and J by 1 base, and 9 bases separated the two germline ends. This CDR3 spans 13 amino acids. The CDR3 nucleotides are TGTGCCAGCAGCGTCCTTATTAACTATGGCTACACCTTC. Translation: CASSVLINYGYTF.

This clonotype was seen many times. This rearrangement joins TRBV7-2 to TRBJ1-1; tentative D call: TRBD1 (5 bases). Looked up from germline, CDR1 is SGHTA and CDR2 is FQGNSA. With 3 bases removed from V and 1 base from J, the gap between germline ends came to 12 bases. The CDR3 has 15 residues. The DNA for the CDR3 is TGTGCCAGCAGCTTCGGGGTTCAGGGGAACACTGAAGCTTTCTTT. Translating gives CASSFGVQGNTEAFF.

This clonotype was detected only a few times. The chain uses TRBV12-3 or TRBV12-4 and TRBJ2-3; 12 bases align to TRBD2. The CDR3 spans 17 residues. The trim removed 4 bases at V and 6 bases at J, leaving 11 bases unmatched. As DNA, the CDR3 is TGTGCCAGCAGTTCGACTAGCGGGGGCCTTCTTGGGGATACGCAGTATTTT. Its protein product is CASSSTSGGLLGDTQYF.

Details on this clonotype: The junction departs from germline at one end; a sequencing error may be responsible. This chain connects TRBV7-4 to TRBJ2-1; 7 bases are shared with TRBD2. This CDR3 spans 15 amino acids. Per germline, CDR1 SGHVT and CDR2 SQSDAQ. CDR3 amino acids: CANSLVSSGYNEQFF. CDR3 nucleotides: TGTGCCAACAGCTTAGTTTCTAGCGGATACAATGAGCAGTTCTTC.

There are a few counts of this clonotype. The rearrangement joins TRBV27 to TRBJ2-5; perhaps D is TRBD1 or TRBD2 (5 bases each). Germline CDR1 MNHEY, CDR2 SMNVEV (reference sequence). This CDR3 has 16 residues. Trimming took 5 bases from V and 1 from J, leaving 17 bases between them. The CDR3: CASSPLEADIQETQYF. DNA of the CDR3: TGTGCCAGCAGTCCCCTGGAGGCGGACATCCAAGAGACCCAGTACTTC.

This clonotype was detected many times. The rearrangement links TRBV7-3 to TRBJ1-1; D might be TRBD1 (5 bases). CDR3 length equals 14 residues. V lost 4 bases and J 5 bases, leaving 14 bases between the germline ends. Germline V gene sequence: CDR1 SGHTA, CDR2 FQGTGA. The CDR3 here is CASSSGGGGTEAFF. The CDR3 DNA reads TGTGCCAGCAGCTCCGGTGGGGGAGGGACTGAAGCTTTCTTT.

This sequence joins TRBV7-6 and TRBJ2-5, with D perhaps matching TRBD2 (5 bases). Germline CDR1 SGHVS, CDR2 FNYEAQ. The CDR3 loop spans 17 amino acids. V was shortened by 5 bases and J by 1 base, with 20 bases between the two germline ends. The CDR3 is CASSHPREGKGQETQYF. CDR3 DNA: TGTGCCAGCAGCCACCCTAGAGAGGGTAAGGGCCAAGAGACCCAGTACTTC. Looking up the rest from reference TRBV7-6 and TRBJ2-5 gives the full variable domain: GAGVSQSPRYKVTKRGQDVALRCDPISGHVSLYWYRQALGQGPEFLTYFNYEAQQDKSGLPNDRFSAERPEGSISTLTIQRTEQRDSAMYRCASSHPREGKGQETQYFGPGTRLLVL.

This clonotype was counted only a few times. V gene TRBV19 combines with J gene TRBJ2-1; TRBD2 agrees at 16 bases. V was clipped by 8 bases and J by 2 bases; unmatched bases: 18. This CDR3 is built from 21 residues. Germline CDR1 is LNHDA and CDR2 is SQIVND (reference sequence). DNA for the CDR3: TGTGCCAGTTTGGACACCCGGGGACTAGCGGGGGGGACCCGGGCCTACAATGAGCAGTTCTTC. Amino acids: CASLDTRGLAGGTRAYNEQFF.

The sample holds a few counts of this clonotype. This CDR3 reads CASGLVWYEQYF. The CDR3 DNA reads as TGTGCTAGTGGTTTGGTATGGTACGAGCAGTACTTC. The J gene is TRBJ2-7, the V gene TRBV12-5; D remains ambiguous. This CDR3 contains 12 residues. The V and J ends lost 0 bases and 4 bases respectively, with 4 bases between them. Germline V lookup: CDR1 LGHNT, CDR2 FRNRAP.

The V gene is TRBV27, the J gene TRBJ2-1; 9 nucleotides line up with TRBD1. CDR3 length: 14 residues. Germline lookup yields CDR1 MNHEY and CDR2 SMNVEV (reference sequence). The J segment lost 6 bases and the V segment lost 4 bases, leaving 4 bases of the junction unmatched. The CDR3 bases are TGTGCCAGCAGTTCAATGGACAGGGGCAATGAGCAGTTCTTC. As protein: CASSSMDRGNEQFF.

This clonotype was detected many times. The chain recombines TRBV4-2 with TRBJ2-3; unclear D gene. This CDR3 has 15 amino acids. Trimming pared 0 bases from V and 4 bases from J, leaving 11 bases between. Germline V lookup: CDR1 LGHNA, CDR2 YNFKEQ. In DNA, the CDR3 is TGTGCCAGCAGCCAAGAAGGTTCTGCGGCAGATACGCAGTATTTT. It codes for CASSQEGSAADTQYF.

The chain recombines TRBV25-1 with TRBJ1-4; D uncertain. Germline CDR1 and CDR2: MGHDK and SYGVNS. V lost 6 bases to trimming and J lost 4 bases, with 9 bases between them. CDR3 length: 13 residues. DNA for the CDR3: TGTGCCAGCAGCTACGGATTTAATGAAAAACTGTTTTTT. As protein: CASSYGFNEKLFF.

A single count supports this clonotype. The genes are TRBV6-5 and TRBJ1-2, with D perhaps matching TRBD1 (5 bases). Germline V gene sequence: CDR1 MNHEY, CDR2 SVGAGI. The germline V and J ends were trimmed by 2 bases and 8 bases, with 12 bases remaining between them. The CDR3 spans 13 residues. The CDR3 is CASSYGPRQGYTF. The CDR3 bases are TGTGCCAGCAGTTACGGCCCCAGACAGGGCTACACCTTC.

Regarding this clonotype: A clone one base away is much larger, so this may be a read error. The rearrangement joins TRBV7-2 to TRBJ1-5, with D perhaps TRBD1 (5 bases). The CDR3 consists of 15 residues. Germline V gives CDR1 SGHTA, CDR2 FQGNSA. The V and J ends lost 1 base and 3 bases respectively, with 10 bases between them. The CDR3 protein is CASSLVGQNNQPQHF. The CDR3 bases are TGTGCCAGCAGCTTAGTGGGGCAGAACAATCAGCCCCAGCATTTT.

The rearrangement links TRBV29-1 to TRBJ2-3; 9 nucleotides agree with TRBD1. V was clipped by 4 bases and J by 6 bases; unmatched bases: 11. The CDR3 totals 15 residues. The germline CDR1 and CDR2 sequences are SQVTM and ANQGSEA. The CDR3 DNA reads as TGCAGCGTTGTTACAGGGGGCTATTCACACGATACGCAGTATTTT. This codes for CSVVTGGYSHDTQYF.

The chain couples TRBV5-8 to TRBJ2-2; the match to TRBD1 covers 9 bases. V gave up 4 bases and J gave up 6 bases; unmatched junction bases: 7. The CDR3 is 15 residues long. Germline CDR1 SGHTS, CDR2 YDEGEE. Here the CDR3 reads CASSLPGTGPGELFF. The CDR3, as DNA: TGTGCCAGCAGCCTACCCGGGACAGGGCCCGGGGAGCTGTTTTTT.